This T cell receptor beta chain is from a study of shared clonotypes between healthy human individuals. Study-level points and caveats: An anticipated effect of sequencing depth on clonotype sharing among donors was recognized.

Tens of millions of PBMCs went into genomic DNA for unsorted samples. The material for each subset, its genomic DNA, was split evenly across several immunoSEQ plates. Only in-frame clones appear in the TCRdb table, and some are missing; sequencing was by immunoSEQ multiplex PCR. Of some 510,000 clones in the sample, 79% were seen once. Comment on this clone: The antigen remains undetermined.

Germline V gene lookup returns CDR1 SGHTA and CDR2 FQGTGA. The CDR3 is 16 amino acids. The V and J ends lost 5 bases and 7 bases respectively, with 23 bases between them. The V call is TRBV7-3, the J call TRBJ2-5; D might be TRBD2 (7 bases). Sequenced material: PBMCs. The receptor was derived from a woman between 35 and 50 years old in good health. Some clones in this sample may be carry-over from other donors' samples. The CDR3 bases are TGTGCCAGCAGCGAGAACTACAGTCAGGGGAGGGCGACCCAGTACTTC. It translates to CASSENYSQGRATQYF.